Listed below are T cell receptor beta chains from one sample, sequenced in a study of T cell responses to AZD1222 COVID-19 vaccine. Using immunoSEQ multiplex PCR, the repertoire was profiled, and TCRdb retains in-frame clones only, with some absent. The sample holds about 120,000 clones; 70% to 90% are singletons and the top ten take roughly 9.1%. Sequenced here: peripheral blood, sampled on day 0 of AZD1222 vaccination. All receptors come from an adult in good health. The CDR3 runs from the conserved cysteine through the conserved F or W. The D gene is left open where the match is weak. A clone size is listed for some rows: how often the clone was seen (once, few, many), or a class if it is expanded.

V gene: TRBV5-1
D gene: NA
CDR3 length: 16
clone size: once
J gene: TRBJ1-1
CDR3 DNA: TGCGCCAGCAGCTTGGGCGGCGGGGGCAAGGACACTGAAGCTTTCTTT
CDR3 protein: CASSLGGGGKDTEAFF

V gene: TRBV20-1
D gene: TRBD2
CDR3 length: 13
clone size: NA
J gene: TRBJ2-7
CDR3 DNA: TGCAGTGCTAGTCCGGGGGGAACCTACGAGCAGTACTTC
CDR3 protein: CSASPGGTYEQYF

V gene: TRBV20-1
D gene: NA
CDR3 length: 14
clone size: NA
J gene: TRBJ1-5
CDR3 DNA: TGCAGTGCTAGTGGCAGTTATAGCAATCAGCCCCAGCATTTT
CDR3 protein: CSASGSYSNQPQHF

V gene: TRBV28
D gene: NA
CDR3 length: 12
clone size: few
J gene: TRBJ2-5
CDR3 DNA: TGTGCCAGCAGCGCGGGCAAAGAGACCCAGTACTTC
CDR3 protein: CASSAGKETQYF

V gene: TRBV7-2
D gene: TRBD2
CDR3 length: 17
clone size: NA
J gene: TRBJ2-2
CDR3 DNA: TGTGCCAGCAGCTTAGCGACCCTAGCGGGTAACACCGGGGAGCTGTTTTTT
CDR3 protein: CASSLATLAGNTGELFF

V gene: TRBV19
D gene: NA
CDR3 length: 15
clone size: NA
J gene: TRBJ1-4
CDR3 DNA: TGTGCCAGTAGTATGCATGGACAGAATAATGAAAAACTGTTTTTT
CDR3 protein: CASSMHGQNNEKLFF

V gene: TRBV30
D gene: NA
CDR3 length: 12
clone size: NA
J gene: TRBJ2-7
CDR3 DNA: TGTGCCTGGAGTCTATCTCGGTACGAGCAGTACTTC
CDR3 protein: CAWSLSRYEQYF

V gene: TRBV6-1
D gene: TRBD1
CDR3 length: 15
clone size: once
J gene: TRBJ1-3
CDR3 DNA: TGTGCCAGCAGTGAAGGCTCCAGGGGGAAAAAAACCATATATTTT
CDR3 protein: CASSEGSRGKKTIYF

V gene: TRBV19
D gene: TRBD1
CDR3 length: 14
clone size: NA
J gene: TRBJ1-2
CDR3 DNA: TGTGCCAGTAGTATGGGACAGGGACCTTATGGCTACACCTTC
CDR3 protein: CASSMGQGPYGYTF

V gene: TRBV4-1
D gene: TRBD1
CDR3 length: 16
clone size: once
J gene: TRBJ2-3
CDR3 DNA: TGCGCCAGCAGCCGAACCGGGACAGGGGGTTCAGATACGCAGTATTTT
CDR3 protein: CASSRTGTGGSDTQYF

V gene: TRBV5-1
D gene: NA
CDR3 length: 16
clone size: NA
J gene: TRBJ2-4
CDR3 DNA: TGCGCCAGCAGCTTTGAAGGGGGGCTGTCCCAAAACATTCAGTACTTC
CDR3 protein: CASSFEGGLSQNIQYF

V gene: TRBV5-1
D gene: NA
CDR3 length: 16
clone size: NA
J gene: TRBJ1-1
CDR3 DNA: TGCGCCAGCAGCCTAGTTCCGGGAGCGGCCGGGACTGAAGCTTTCTTT
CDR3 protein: CASSLVPGAAGTEAFF

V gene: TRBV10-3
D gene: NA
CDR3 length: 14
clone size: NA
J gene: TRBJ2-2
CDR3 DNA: TGTGCCATCAGTGAGGGACAGCGCACCGGGGAGCTGTTTTTT
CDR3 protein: CAISEGQRTGELFF

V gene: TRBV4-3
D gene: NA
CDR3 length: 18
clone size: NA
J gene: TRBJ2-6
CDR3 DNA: TGCGCCAGCAGCCAAGAAACTGGTTTTCCCTCTGGGGCCAACGTCCTGACTTTC
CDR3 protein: CASSQETGFPSGANVLTF

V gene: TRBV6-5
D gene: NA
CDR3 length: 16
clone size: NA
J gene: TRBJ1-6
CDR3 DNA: TGTGCCAGCAGTTACTCGACCGTGGTAAATAATTCACCCCTCCACTTT
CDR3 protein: CASSYSTVVNNSPLHF

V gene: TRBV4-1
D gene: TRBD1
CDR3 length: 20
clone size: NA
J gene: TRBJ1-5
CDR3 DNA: TGCGCCAGCAGCCAAAGCAACTGGAGACAGGGGGCGAGGGGCAATCAGCCCCAGCATTTT
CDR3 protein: CASSQSNWRQGARGNQPQHF

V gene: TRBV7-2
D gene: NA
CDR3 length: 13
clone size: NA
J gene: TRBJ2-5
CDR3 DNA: TGTGCCAGCAGCCTCACCAGTCGGGAGACCCAGTACTTC
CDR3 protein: CASSLTSRETQYF

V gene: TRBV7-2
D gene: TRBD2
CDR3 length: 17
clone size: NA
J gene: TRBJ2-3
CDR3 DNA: TGTGCCAGCAGCTTCGTAGCGGGGGGCTCTACCACAGATACGCAGTATTTT
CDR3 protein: CASSFVAGGSTTDTQYF

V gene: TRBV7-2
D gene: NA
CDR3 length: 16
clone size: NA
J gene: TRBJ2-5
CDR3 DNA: TGTGCCAGCAGCTTAGGGGCACAGGCCCCCAGGGAGACCCAGTACTTC
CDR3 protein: CASSLGAQAPRETQYF

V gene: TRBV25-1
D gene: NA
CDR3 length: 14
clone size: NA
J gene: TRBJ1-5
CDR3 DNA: TGTGCCAGCAGTGAATACGGGGAGGGGCAGCCCCAGCATTTT
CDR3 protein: CASSEYGEGQPQHF

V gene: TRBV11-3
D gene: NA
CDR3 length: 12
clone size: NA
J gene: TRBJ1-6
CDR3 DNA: TGTGCCAGCAGCCTCGCGGGGCAACCCCTCCACTTT
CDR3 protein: CASSLAGQPLHF

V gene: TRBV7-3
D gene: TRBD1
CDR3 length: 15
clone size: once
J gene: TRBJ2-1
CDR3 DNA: TGTGCCAGCAGACTCGGGACAGGGGGGCACAATGAGCAGTTCTTC
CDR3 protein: CASRLGTGGHNEQFF

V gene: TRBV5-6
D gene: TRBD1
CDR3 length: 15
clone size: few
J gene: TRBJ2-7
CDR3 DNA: TGTGCCAGCAGCTTGGGGGACAGGGGATCCTACGAGCAGTACTTC
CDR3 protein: CASSLGDRGSYEQYF

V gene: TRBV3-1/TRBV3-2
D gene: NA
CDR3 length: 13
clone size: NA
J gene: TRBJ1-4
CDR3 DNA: TGTGCCAGCAGCCAACTGAATAATGAAAAACTGTTTTTT
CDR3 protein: CASSQLNNEKLFF

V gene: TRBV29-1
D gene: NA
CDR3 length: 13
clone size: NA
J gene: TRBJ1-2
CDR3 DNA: TGCAGCGTTGATGAAGGCAGAAGCTATGGCTACACCTTC
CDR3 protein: CSVDEGRSYGYTF

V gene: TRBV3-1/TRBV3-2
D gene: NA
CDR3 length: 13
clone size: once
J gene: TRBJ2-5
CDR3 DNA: TGTGCCAGCAGCCCGACTTACCAAGAGACCCAGTACTTC
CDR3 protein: CASSPTYQETQYF